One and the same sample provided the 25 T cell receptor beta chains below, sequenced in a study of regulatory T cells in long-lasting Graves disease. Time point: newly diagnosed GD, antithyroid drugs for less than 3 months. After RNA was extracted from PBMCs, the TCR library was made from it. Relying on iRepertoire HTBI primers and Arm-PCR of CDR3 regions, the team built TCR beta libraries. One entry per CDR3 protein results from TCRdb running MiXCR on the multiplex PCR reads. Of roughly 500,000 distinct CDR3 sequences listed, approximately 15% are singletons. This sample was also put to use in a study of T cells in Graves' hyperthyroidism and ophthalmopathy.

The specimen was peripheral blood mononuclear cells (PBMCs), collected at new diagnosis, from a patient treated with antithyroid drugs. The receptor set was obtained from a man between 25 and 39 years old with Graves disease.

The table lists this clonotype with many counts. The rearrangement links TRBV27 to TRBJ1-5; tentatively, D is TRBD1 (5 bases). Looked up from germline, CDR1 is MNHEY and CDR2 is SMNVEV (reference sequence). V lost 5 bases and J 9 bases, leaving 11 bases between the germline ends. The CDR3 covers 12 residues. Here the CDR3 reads CASSTQGRPQHF. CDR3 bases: TGTGCCAGCAGTACCCAGGGTCGGCCCCAGCATTTT.

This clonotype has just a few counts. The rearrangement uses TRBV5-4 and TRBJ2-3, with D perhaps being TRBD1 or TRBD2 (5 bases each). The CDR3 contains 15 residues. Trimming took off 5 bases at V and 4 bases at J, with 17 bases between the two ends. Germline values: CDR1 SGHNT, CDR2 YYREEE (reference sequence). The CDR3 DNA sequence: TGTGCCAGCAGTGGGACCCCTGGAAGGGCAGATACGCAGTATTTT. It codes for CASSGTPGRADTQYF.

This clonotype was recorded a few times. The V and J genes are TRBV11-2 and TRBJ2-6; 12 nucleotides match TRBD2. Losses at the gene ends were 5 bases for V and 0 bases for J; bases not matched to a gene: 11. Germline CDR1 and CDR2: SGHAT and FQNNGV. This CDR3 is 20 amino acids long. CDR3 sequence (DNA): TGTGCCAGCAGCCCCAGACTAGCGGGAGCTCAAGTCTCTGGGGCCAACGTCCTGACTTTC. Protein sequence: CASSPRLAGAQVSGANVLTF.

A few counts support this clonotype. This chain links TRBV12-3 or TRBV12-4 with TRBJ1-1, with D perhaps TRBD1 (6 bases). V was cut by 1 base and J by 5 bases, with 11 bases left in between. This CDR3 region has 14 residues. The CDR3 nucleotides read TGTGCCAGCAGTTTAGGCAGGGGATGGACTGAAGCTTTCTTT. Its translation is CASSLGRGWTEAFF.

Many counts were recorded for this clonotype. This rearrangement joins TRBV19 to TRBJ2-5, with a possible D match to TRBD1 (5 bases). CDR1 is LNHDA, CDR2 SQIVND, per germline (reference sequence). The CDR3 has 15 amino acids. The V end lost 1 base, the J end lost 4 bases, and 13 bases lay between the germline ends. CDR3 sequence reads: CASSIGGAVGETQYF. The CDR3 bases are TGTGCCAGTAGTATAGGTGGGGCAGTGGGAGAGACCCAGTACTTC.

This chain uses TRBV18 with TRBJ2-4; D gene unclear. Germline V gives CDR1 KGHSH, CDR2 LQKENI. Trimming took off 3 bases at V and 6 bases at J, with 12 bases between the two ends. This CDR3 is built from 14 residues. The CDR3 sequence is CASSPSSRGNIQYF. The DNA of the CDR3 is TGTGCCAGCTCACCCTCCTCCCGCGGAAACATTCAGTACTTC.

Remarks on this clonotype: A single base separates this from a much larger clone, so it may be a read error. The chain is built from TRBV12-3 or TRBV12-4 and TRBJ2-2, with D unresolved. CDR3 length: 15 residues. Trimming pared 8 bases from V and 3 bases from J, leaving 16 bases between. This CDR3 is CASGHDWTDTGELFF. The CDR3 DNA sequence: TGTGCCAGCGGGCACGACTGGACGGACACCGGGGAGCTGTTTTTT.

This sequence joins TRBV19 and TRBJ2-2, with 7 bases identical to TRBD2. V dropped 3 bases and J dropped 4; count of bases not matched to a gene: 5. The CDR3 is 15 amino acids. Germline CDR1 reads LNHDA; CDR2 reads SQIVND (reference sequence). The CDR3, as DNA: TGTGCCAGTAGTATGCCTGGGGGGGGCACCGGGGAGCTGTTTTTT. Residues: CASSMPGGGTGELFF.

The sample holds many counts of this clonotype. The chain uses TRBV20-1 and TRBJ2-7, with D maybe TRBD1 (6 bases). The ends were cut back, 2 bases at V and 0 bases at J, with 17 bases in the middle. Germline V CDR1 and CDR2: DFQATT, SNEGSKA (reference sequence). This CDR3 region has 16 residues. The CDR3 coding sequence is TGCAGTGCTAGATACCATGGACAGACCCTCTCCTACGAGCAGTACTTC. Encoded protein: CSARYHGQTLSYEQYF.

CDR3 residues: CTPLMRGLQETQYF. The CDR3, as DNA: TGCACCCCGCTCATGCGGGGCCTCCAAGAGACCCAGTACTTC. V gene TRBV20-1 combines with J gene TRBJ2-5, with D possibly being TRBD2 (6 bases). The CDR3 is made up of 14 amino acids. CDR1 is DFQATT, CDR2 SNEGSKA, per germline (reference sequence).

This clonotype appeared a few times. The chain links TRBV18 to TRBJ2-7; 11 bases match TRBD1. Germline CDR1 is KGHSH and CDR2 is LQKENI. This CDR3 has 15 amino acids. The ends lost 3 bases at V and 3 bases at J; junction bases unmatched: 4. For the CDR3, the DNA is TGTGCCAGCTCACCGGGGACAGGGGGTGACTACGAGCAGTACTTC. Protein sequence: CASSPGTGGDYEQYF.

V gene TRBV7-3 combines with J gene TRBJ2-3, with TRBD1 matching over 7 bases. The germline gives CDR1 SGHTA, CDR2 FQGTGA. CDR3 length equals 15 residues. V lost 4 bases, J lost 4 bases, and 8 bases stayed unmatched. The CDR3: CASSSQGRGSDTQYF. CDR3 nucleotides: TGTGCCAGCAGCTCACAGGGGAGAGGATCAGATACGCAGTATTTT.

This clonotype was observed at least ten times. The CDR3 DNA follows: TGTGCCAGCAGCTTTGGACAGGGGATGGAGCAGTACTTC. It yields the protein CASSFGQGMEQYF. The chain has TRBV11-2 and TRBJ2-7; 9 bases align to TRBD1. After removal of 3 bases from V and 7 bases from J, the junction contained 4 bases not matched to a gene. The CDR3 length is 13 residues. The germline gives CDR1 SGHAT, CDR2 FQNNGV.

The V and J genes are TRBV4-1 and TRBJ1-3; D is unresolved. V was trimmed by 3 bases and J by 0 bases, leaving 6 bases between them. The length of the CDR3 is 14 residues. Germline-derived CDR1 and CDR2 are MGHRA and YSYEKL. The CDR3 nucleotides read TGCGCCAGCAGCCACTTGTACTCTGGAAACACCATATATTTT. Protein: CASSHLYSGNTIYF.

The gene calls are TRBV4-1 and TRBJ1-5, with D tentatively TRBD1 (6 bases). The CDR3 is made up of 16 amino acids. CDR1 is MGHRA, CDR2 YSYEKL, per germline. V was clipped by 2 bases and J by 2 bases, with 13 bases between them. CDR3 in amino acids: CASSQLAEGGNQPQHF. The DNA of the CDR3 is TGCGCCAGCAGCCAACTAGCGGAGGGGGGCAATCAGCCCCAGCATTTT.

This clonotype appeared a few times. CDR3 residues: CASSVDDRQETQYF. The CDR3 DNA reads as TGTGCCAGCAGCGTAGATGACAGGCAAGAGACCCAGTACTTC. J is TRBJ2-5 and V is TRBV9; tentative D call: TRBD1 (6 bases). V lost 0 bases, J lost 2 bases, and 8 bases lay in between. Looked up from germline, CDR1 is SGDLS and CDR2 is YYNGEE. There are 14 residues in the CDR3.

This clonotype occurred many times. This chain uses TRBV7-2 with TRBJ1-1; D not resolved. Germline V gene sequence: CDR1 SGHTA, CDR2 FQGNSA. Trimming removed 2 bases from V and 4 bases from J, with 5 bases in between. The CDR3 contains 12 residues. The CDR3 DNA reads TGTGCCAGCAGCTTAATCGGCACTGAAGCTTTCTTT. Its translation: CASSLIGTEAFF.

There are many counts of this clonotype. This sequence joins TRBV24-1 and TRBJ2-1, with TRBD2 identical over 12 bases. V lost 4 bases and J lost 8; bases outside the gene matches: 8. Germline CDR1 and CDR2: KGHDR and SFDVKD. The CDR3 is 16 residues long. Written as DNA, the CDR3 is TGTGCCACCAGTGAACCTAGCGGGAGGGAAGACGATGAGCAGTTCTTC. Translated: CATSEPSGREDDEQFF.

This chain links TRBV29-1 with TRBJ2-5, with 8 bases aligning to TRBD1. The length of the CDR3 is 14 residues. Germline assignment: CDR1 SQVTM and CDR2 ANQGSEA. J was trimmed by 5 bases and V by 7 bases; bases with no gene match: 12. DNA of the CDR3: TGCAGCGCTTATACAGGGGGGTTTACTGAGACCCAGTACTTC. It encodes CSAYTGGFTETQYF.

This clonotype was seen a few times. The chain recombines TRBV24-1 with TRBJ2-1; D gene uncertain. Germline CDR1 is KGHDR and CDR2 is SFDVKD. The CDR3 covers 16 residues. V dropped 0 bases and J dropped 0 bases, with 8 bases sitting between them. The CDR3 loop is CATSDLNAASYNEQFF. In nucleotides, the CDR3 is TGTGCCACCAGTGATTTGAACGCCGCCTCCTACAATGAGCAGTTCTTC.

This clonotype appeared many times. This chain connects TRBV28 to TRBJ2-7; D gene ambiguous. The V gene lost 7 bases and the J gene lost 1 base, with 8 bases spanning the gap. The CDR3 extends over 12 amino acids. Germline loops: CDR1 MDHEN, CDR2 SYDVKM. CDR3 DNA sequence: TGTGCCAGCACCCTCTCTTCCTACGAGCAGTACTTC. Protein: CASTLSSYEQYF.

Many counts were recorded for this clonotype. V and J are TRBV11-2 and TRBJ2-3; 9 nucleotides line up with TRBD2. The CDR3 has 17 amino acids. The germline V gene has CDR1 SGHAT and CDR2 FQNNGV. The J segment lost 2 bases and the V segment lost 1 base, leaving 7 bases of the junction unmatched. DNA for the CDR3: TGTGCCAGCAGCTTAGGACTAGCGGCAACCTACACAGATACGCAGTATTTT. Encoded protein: CASSLGLAATYTDTQYF.

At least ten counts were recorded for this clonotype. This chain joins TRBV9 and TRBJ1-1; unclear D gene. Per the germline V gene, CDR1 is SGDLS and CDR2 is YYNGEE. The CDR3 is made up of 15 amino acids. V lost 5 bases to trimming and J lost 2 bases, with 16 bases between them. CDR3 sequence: CASSELGRVNTEAFF. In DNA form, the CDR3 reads TGTGCCAGCAGTGAATTAGGGAGGGTAAACACTGAAGCTTTCTTT.

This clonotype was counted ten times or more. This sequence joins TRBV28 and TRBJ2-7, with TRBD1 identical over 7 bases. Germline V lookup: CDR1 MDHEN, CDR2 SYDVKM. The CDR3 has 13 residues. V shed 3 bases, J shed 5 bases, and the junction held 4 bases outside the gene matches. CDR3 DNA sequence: TGTGCCAGCAGTTTGCCTACAGGGGACGAGCAGTACTTC. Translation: CASSLPTGDEQYF.

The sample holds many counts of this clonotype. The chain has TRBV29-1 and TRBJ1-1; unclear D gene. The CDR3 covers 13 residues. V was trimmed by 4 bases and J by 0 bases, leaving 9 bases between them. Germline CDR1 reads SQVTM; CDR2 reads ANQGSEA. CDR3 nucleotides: TGCAGCGTTGCGGCAGGCTTGAACACTGAAGCTTTCTTT. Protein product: CSVAAGLNTEAFF.